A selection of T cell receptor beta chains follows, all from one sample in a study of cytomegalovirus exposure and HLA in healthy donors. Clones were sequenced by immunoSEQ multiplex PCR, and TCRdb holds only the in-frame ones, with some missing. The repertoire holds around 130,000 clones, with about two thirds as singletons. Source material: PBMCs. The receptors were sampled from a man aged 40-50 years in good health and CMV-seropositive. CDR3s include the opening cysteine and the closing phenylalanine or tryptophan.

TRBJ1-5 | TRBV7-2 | CASSQGTVYQPQHF
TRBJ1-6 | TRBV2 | CASSGREQNNSPLHF
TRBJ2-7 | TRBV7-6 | CASSLDISAGVEDEQYF
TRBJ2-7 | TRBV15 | CATSRAPLGAESTYEQYF
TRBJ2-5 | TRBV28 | CASGSNPGTGQETQYF
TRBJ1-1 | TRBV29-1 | CSVPGPNTEAFF
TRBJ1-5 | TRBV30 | CAWRGPGANQPQHF
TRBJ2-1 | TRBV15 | CATSRAGTGVNEQFF
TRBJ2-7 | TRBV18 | CASSPGLTYEQYF
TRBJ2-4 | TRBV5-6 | CASSFSGRGDIQYF
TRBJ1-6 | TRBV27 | CASSLVARVASSYNSPLHF
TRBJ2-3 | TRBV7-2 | CASSLLGQGSDTQYF
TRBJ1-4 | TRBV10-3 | CAISRVLKEKLFF
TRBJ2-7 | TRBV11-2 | CASSLIRVGEQYF
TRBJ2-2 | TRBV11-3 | CASSSYTGELFF
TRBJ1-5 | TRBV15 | CATTMTGGFGQPQHF
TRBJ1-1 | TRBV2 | CASKVGQGRTEAFF
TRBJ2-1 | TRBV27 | CASSLPPPGLAGVNEQFF
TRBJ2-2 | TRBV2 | CASSLLAGGSYAGELFF
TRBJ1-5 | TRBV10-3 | CATGMSNQPQHF
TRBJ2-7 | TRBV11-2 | CASSTHRDAYEQYF